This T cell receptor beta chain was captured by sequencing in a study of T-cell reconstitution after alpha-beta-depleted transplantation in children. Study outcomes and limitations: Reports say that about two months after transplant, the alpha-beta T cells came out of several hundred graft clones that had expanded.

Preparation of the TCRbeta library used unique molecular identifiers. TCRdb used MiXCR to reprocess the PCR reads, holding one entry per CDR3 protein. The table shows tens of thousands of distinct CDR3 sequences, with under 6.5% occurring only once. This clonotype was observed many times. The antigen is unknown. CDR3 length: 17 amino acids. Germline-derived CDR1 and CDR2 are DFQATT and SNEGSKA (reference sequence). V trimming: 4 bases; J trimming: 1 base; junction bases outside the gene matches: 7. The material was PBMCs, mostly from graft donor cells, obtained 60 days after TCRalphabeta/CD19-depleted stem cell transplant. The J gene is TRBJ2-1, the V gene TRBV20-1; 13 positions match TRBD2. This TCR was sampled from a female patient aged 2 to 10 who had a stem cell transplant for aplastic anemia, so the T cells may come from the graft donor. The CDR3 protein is CSATLAGGLQSYNEQFF. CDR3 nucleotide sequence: TGCAGTGCTACACTAGCGGGGGGGCTCCAGTCCTACAATGAGCAGTTCTTC.